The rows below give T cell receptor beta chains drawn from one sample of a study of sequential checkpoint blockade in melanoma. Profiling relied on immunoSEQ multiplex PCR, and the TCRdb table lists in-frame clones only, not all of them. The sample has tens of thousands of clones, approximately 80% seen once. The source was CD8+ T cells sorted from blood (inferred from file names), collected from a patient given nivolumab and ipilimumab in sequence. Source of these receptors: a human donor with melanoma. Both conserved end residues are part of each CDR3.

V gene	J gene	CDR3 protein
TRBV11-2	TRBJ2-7	CASSPPRGHRDYEQYF
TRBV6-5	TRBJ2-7	CASGSSGRPYEQYF
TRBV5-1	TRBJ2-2	CASSISAAGELFF
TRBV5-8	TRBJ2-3	CASSLIVGGTDTQYF
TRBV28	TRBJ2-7	CAGSFPAGLNSYEQYF
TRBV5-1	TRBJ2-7	CASSLGHTSSYEQYF
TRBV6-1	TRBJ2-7	CASSDPSGSGSYEQYF
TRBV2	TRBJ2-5	CASSEGYSIRETQYF
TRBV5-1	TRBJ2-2	CASSGNLAGGPPGELFF
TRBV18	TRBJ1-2	CASSPDRDGYTF
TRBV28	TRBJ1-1	CASTWGRGVDSTEAFF
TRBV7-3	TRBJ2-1	CASSLLRAGRNEQFF
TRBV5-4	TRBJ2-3	CASSGTGEDTQYF
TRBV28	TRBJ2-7	CASSFGSAGGEQYF
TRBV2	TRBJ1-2	CASTEGQGARHGYTF
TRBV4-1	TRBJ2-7	CASSQTRGSSYEQYF
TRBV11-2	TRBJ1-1	CATAGGGNTEAFF
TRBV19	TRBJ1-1	CASSYRGTEAFF
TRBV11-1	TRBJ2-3	CASRYSGSFRADTQYF
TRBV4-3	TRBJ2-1	CASSQDGRGLTENEQFF
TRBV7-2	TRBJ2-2	CASSPYLMRGRMTGELFF
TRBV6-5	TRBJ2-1	CASSPGYSRANEQFF